This T cell receptor beta chain comes out of a study of T-cell reconstitution after alpha-beta-depleted transplantation in children. This clonotype was observed many times. Molecular barcoding with unique molecular identifiers was used for the TCRbeta library. Using its own MiXCR run on the PCR reads, TCRdb lists one record per CDR3 protein. The top ten hold 7.5% of the sample, which has about 300,000 distinct CDR3 sequences, about 9.5% seen once. Deletions cut 8 bases from V and 1 base from J, with 17 bases between. The CDR3 totals 16 residues. This chain links TRBV12-3 or TRBV12-4 with TRBJ2-2; the D call may be TRBD1 or TRBD2 (6 bases each). The sample in question was PBMCs, obtained before TCRalphabeta/CD19-depleted stem cell transplant. The source is a boy under three years old with acute myeloid leukemia, due to receive a stem cell transplant. CDR3 DNA: TGTGCCAGCGGGCACGGGGGCCAGATGAACACCGGGGAGCTGTTTTTT. Translated, it gives CASGHGGQMNTGELFF.